The T cell receptor beta chain under discussion was sequenced for a study of cytomegalovirus exposure and HLA in healthy donors. General study results and limits: High specificity and sensitivity for cytomegalovirus status were reported for the classifier.

This PCR relied on a set of 60 Vbeta primers and 13 Jbeta primers. In the original analysis: Per a later analysis, the number of unique TCR beta chains was approximately 80 million, of which around 10 million were shared. Profiled with immunoSEQ multiplex PCR; TCRdb holds only in-frame clones, not every one. The DNA gave D and trimming, while V, J and clone size come from that table. The sample shows more than 200,000 clones, 65% to 80% of them seen only once. Comment on this clone: The target antigen is unknown.

CDR1 and CDR2 (germline): SGHRS, YFSETQ. Trimming cost V 3 bases and J 8 bases; bases outside gene matches: 8. The CDR3 totals 15 residues. The chain combines TRBV5-1 with TRBJ1-6; TRBD1 agrees at 7 bases. This TCR derives from a girl aged 2 to 9 in good health and CMV-seronegative. The sample taken for sequencing was PBMCs. The CDR3 here is CASSWDPDRYSPLHF. CDR3 coding DNA: TGCGCCAGCAGCTGGGACCCGGACAGGTATTCACCCCTCCACTTT.